This record concerns one T cell receptor (beta chain) sequence. This entry belongs to a study of blood T cell repertoires in COVID-19. The method was immunoSEQ multiplex PCR; TCRdb's version includes in-frame clones alone and lacks a portion of them. The sample includes more than 300,000 clones, around 87% of them seen just once. The sequence was obtained from a woman between 25 and 40 years old with COVID-19, enrolled during active disease. Sequencing was done on a sample of peripheral blood.

CDR3 DNA sequence: TGTGCCAGCAGCTTACCGGGCCCCGGGATATACAATGAGCAGTTCTTC. Its translation: CASSLPGPGIYNEQFF. This rearrangement joins TRBV11-2 to TRBJ2-1, with a tentative D call TRBD2 (5 bases). Trimming took 2 bases from V and 4 from J, leaving 15 bases between them. This CDR3 is 16 amino acids long. Germline CDR1 is SGHAT and CDR2 is FQNNGV.